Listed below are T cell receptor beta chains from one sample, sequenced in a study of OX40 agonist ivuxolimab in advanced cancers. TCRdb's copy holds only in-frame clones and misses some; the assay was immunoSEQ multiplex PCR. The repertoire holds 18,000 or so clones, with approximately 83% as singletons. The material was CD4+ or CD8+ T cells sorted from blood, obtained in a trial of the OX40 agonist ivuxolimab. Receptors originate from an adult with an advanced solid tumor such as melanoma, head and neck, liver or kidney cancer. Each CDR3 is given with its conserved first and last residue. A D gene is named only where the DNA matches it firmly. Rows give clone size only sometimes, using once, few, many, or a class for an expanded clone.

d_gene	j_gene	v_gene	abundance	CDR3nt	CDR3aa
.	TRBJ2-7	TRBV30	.	TGTGCCTGGAGTGGAAGGAGCTTTCGGGAGCAGTACTTC	CAWSGRSFREQYF
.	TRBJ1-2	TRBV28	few	TGTGCCAGCAGTCGGAATTGGGGCTACACCTTC	CASSRNWGYTF
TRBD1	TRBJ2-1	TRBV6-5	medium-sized	TGTGCCAGCAGTTACAGACAGGGGCAGGATGAGCAGTTCTTC	CASSYRQGQDEQFF
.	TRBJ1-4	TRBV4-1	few	TGCGCCAGCAGCCAAGGGGGGGGGAAGGACGAAAAACTGTTTTTT	CASSQGGGKDEKLFF
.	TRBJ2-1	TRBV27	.	TGTGCCAGCAGTTTAATCCAGCGGAGATACAATGAGCAGTTCTTC	CASSLIQRRYNEQFF
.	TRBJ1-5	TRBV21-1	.	TGTGCCAGCAGCAAAAATGGGGGCAATCAGCCCCAGCATTTT	CASSKNGGNQPQHF
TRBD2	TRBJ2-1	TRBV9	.	TGTGCCAGCAGCGTAGCCGGGGGGGCGTCAAATGAGCAGTTCTTC	CASSVAGGASNEQFF
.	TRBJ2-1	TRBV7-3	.	TGTGCCAGCAGCTTAACCCCAACAGGGACCAATGAGCAGTTCTTC	CASSLTPTGTNEQFF
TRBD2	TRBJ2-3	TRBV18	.	TGTGCCAGCTCACCTCTAGCGGGAGTCTCGGGGGATACGCAGTATTTT	CASSPLAGVSGDTQYF
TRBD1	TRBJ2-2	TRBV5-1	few	TGCGCCAGCAGCCCCACGGGGACAGGGGGCGATAACGGGGAGCTGTTTTTT	CASSPTGTGGDNGELFF
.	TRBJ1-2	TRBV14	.	TGTGCCAGCAGCCAAACCCCCCGGCCCGGGGGTGGCTACACCTTC	CASSQTPRPGGGYTF
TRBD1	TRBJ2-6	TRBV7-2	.	TGTGCCAGCAGCTTACGGGGCAGGGGGAGCTCTGGGGCCAACGTCCTGACTTTC	CASSLRGRGSSGANVLTF
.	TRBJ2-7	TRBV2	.	TGTGCCAGCAGTGAGATGGGGTCAGACGATTCCGAGCAGTACTTC	CASSEMGSDDSEQYF
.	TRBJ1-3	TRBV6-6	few	TGTGCCAGCAGTTACGAGTCAGCTTCCAACACCATATATTTT	CASSYESASNTIYF
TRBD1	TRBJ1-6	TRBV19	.	TGTGCCAGTAGTGACAGTCAAGCGCCGGGACAGGTAAATTCACCCCTCCACTTT	CASSDSQAPGQVNSPLHF
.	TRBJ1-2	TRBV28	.	TGTGCCAGCAGTTACAGAAGGTATGGCTACACCTTC	CASSYRRYGYTF
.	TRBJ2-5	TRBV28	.	TGTGCCAGCAGCGAGGGGGGGGAGGAGACCCAGTACTTC	CASSEGGEETQYF
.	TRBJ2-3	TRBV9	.	TGTGCCAGCAGCGTAGGGAATAGCCGAGATACGCAGTATTTT	CASSVGNSRDTQYF
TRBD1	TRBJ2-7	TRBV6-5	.	TGTGCCAGCAGTTCCGGGACAGGGAGGAAGCAGTACTTC	CASSSGTGRKQYF
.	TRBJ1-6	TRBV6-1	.	TGTGCCAGCAGTGAGCCACCATCAGGTTTTGATTCACCCCTCCACTTT	CASSEPPSGFDSPLHF
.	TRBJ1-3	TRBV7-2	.	TGTGCCACCCAAGAACAGGGATCAGGAAACACCATATATTTT	CATQEQGSGNTIYF
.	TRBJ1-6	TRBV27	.	TGTGCCAGCAGTAAGACAGGCCATTCACCCCTCCACTTT	CASSKTGHSPLHF
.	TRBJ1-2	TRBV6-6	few	TGTGCCAGCACCCCTAGTCGGGATGGCTACACCTTC	CASTPSRDGYTF
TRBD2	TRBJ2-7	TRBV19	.	TGTGCCAGTAGCTCACTAGCGGGGGGCTTCTCCTACGAGCAGTACTTC	CASSSLAGGFSYEQYF
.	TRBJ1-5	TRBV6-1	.	TGTGCCAGCAGTGAAGGATGGGGTACGGGCAATCAGCCCCAGCATTTT	CASSEGWGTGNQPQHF
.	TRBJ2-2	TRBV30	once	TGTGCCGGGGGCGGGACACACACCGGGGAGCTGTTTTTT	CAGGGTHTGELFF
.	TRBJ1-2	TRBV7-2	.	TGTGCCAGCAGCCCCGACATTTTTAACTATGGCTACACCTTC	CASSPDIFNYGYTF
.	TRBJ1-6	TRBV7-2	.	TGTGCCAGCAGCTTAGGGGGGGGCTCCTATAATTCACCCCTCCACTTT	CASSLGGGSYNSPLHF
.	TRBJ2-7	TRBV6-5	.	TGTGCCAGCAGCCCTAAACCCTACGAGCAGTACTTC	CASSPKPYEQYF
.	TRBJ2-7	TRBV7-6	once	TGTGCCAGCAGCTTAGTACTAGACTACGAGCAGTACTTC	CASSLVLDYEQYF
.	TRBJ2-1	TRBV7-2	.	TGTGCCAGCAACTTACGGGGGAACTTTGGCAATGAGCAGTTCTTC	CASNLRGNFGNEQFF
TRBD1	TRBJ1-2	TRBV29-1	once	TGCAGCGCCCGGACAGGGCCCGGCTACACCTTC	CSARTGPGYTF
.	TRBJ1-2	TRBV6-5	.	TGTGCCAGCAGTCCCCCGGGGGGTGGTGGCTACACCTTC	CASSPPGGGGYTF
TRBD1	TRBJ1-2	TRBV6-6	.	TGTGCCAGCACTCTAGGCATAGGGGGCAGTAACTATGGCTACACCTTC	CASTLGIGGSNYGYTF
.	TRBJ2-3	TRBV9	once	TGTGCCAGCAGCGTAGGGTCCCATACGCAGTATTTT	CASSVGSHTQYF
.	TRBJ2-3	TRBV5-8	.	TGTGCCAGCAGCTCGGGGGCCCGGGGACGCACAGATACGCAGTATTTT	CASSSGARGRTDTQYF
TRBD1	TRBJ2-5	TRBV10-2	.	TGCGCCAGCAATACACAGGGGGAGCGAGAGACCCAGTACTTC	CASNTQGERETQYF
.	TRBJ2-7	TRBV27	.	TGTGCCACACAGAAAGGCGGGTCCTCCTACGAGCAGTACTTC	CATQKGGSSYEQYF
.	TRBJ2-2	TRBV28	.	TGTGCCAGCAGCCTTAGGGGGAAGGGGACCGGGGAGCTGTTTTTT	CASSLRGKGTGELFF
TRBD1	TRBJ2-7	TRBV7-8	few	TGTGCCAGCAGCCGATCGGGACAGGTGCCCTACGAGCAGTACTTC	CASSRSGQVPYEQYF
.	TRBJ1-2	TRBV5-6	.	TGTGCCAGCAGCTACTGGGACGGGTCCTATGGCTACACCTTC	CASSYWDGSYGYTF
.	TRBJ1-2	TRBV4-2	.	TGTGCCAGCAGCCAGAGTACTGAGGCCCCTTCTAACTATGGCTACACCTTC	CASSQSTEAPSNYGYTF
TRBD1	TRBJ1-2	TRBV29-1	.	TGCAGCGCTACTCTCCGGACAGGGGGGCTAAGTGGTGGCTACACCTTC	CSATLRTGGLSGGYTF
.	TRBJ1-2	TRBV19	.	TGTGCCAGTGTGACCGGGACGGCAACCTATGGCTACACCTTC	CASVTGTATYGYTF
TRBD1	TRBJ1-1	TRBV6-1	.	TGTGCCAGCCAGGGGGTGGGCACTGAAGCTTTCTTT	CASQGVGTEAFF
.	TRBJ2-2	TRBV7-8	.	TGTGCCAGCAGCCCCACTCGGTCCACCGGGGAGCTGTTTTTT	CASSPTRSTGELFF
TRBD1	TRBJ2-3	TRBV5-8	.	TGTGCCAGCAGTATTTACGGGACAGGGGAGGCAGATACGCAGTATTTT	CASSIYGTGEADTQYF
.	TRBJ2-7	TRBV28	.	TGTGCCAGCAGTTTCGCGGTAACCTACGAGCAGTACTTC	CASSFAVTYEQYF
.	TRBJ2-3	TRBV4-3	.	TGCGCCAGCAGGACCTGGGCGTCCCAAGATACGCAGTATTTT	CASRTWASQDTQYF
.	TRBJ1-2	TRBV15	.	TGTGCCACCAGCAGAGCCGAGTATGGCTACACCTTC	CATSRAEYGYTF
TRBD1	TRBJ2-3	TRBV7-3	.	TGTGCCAGCAGCCCCCCCGGGGACAGGGGAATGGGTACGCAGTATTTT	CASSPPGDRGMGTQYF
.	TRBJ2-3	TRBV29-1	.	TGCAGCGTTGTCGGGCAGCTCACAGATACGCAGTATTTT	CSVVGQLTDTQYF
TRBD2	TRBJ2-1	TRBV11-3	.	TGTGCCAGCAGCTTAGGGGAGGGGGAGCAGTTCTTC	CASSLGEGEQFF
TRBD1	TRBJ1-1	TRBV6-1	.	TGTGCCAGCAGTGGACAGGGGGCTGGAGACACTGAAGCTTTCTTT	CASSGQGAGDTEAFF
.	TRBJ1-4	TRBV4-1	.	TGCGCCAGCAGCCAACGGACCGAGCATAATGAAAAACTGTTTTTT	CASSQRTEHNEKLFF
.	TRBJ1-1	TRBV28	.	TGTGCCAGCATCCTAGGAAACAGGAGGAACACTGAAGCTTTCTTT	CASILGNRRNTEAFF
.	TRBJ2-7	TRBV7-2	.	TGTGCCAGCAGCTTAGAATTAGCTAAAACCAAAATAAACTACGAGCAGTACTTC	CASSLELAKTKINYEQYF
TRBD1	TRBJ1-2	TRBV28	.	TGTGCCAGCAGTGACAGGGGGCGGGATGGCTACACCTTC	CASSDRGRDGYTF